These 3 T cell receptor beta chains were all obtained from the same sample, sequenced in a study of T-cell memory formation after mild COVID-19. Each CDR3 protein is one row after TCRdb ran MiXCR on the 5' RACE reads. Altogether around 320,000 distinct CDR3 sequences are present, roughly an eighth being singletons, with the ten largest covering 21%. Specimen: PBMCs or a T cell subset sorted from them (not recorded which). The source is a man younger than 35 who had mild COVID-19 (a few samples of this study predate the infection). Cell type and time point are not known.

The table lists this clonotype with a few counts. The chain joins TRBV15 to TRBJ2-4; D perhaps matches TRBD1 (6 bases). V lost 3 bases to trimming and J lost 1 base, with 13 bases between them. The germline V gene encodes CDR1 LNHNV and CDR2 YYDKDF (reference sequence). The CDR3 contains 16 residues. The CDR3 reads CATSRVGGNAKNIQYF. The CDR3 DNA sequence: TGTGCCACCAGCAGGGTAGGGGGTAACGCCAAAAACATTCAGTACTTC.

CDR3 residues: CATSVAGHYEQYF. CDR3 nucleotides: TGTGCCACCAGTGTGGCAGGGCACTACGAGCAGTACTTC. The genes are TRBV24-1 and TRBJ2-7; D is possibly TRBD1 (5 bases). V lost 5 bases and J 3 bases, leaving 10 bases between the germline ends. Per germline, CDR1 KGHDR and CDR2 SFDVKD. The CDR3 is 13 amino acids.

This chain links TRBV7-9 with TRBJ2-1, with a tentative D call TRBD2 (6 bases). Trimming removed 9 bases from V and 8 bases from J, with 17 bases in between. Germline CDR1 SEHNR, CDR2 FQNEAQ (reference sequence). The CDR3 extends over 13 amino acids. The CDR3 region has the DNA TGTGCCAGTAAGCCCCGTCGGAGGGATGAGCAGTTCTTC. Its protein is CASKPRRRDEQFF.